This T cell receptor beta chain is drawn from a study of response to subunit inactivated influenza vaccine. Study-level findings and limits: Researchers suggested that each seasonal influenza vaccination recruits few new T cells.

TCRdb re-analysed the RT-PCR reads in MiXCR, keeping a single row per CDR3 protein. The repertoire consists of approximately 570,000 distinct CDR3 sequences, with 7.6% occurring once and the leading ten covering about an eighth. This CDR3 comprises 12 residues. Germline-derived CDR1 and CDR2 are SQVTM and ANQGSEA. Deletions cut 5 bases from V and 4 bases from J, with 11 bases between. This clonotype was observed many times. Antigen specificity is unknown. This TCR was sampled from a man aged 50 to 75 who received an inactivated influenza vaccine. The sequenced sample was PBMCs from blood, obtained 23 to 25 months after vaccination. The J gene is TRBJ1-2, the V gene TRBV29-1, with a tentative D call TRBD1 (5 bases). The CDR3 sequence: CSVNPGGYGYTF. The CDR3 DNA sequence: TGCAGCGTTAACCCCGGGGGCTATGGCTACACCTTC.